This entry concerns a single TCR beta chain. The record originates from a study of blood T cell repertoires in COVID-19. CDR3 size: 13 residues. V trimming: 4 bases; J trimming: 4 bases; junction bases outside the gene matches: 3. Original processing methods: Amplification with reference gene primers provided the estimates of nucleated cell counts. Only in-frame clones appear in the TCRdb table, and some are missing; sequencing was by immunoSEQ multiplex PCR. V, J and clone size were drawn from that table, and D and trimming were deduced from the DNA. The profile shows about 130,000 clones, about 88% of them singletons.

The V and J genes are TRBV12-3 or TRBV12-4 and TRBJ1-2; 7 bases line up with TRBD1. This TCR came from a woman older than 75 with acute or convalescent COVID-19. The sequencing sample was made of peripheral blood. CDR3 sequence: CASSSDRVYGYTF. As DNA, the CDR3 is TGTGCCAGCAGTTCCGACAGGGTCTATGGCTACACCTTC.